These 21 T cell receptor beta chains were all obtained from the same sample, sequenced in a study of CD8 T cells in Susac syndrome. RNA totalling about 0.45 to 1 ug underwent reverse transcription with random hexamers. In TCRdb, the immunoSEQ multiplex PCR reads were re-called with MiXCR into one record per CDR3 protein. The data contain 150,000 or so distinct CDR3 sequences, approximately 94% of them seen just once; the ten biggest clones take up around 0.093%. The sequenced sample was CD4+ T cells from PBMCs. These receptors all stem from a human donor with multiple sclerosis.

This clonotype was seen more than once but under ten times. This chain joins TRBV5-8 and TRBJ1-5, with D tentatively TRBD1 (5 bases). The CDR3 sequence is 17 residues long. Germline V gives CDR1 SGHTS, CDR2 YDEGEE. Between the trimmed V and J ends, which lost 4 bases and 0 bases, there was a span of 17 bases. The CDR3 sequence is CASSRWVLTDSNQPQHF. The CDR3 bases are TGTGCCAGCAGCCGCTGGGTCCTGACAGATAGCAATCAGCCCCAGCATTTT.

A single count supports this clonotype. This sequence joins TRBV10-2 and TRBJ1-2, with unresolved D. CDR1 is WSHSY and CDR2 is SAAADI in the germline V gene. The CDR3 consists of 14 residues. With 0 bases removed from V and 2 bases from J, the gap between germline ends came to 7 bases. This CDR3 reads CASSESPRNYGYTF. CDR3 nucleotide sequence: TGCGCCAGCAGTGAGTCGCCCAGGAACTATGGCTACACCTTC.

The rearrangement uses TRBV15 and TRBJ2-2; TRBD2 agrees at 8 bases. In germline, CDR1 is LNHNV, CDR2 YYDKDF (reference sequence). This CDR3 is built from 19 residues. Trimming at V came to 3 bases and at J to 5 bases, leaving 17 bases not matched to a gene. The CDR3 DNA reads TGTGCCACCAGCAGGGGGGGAGGAGTAGCGGGATCGGGGACCGGGGAGCTGTTTTTT. Residues: CATSRGGGVAGSGTGELFF. The entire variable domain, with the rest obtained from reference TRBV15 and TRBJ2-2, is as follows: DAMVIQNPRYQVTQFGKPVTLSCSQTLNHNVMYWYQQKSSQAPKLLFHYYDKDFNNEADTPDNFQSRRPNTSFCFLDIRSPGLGDTAMYLCATSRGGGVAGSGTGELFFGEGSRLTVL.

V and J are TRBV28 and TRBJ2-1; TRBD2 agrees at 8 bases. Trimming at V came to 8 bases and at J to 8 bases, leaving 2 bases not matched to a gene. The CDR3 extends over 11 amino acids. CDR1 and CDR2 from the germline V gene are MDHEN and SYDVKM. CDR3 DNA sequence: TGTGCCAGCGATAGCGGGGATGAGCAGTTCTTC. This encodes CASDSGDEQFF.

The chain carries TRBV12-3 or TRBV12-4 and TRBJ2-7; D may be TRBD2 (5 bases). The CDR3 contains 15 residues. V lost 6 bases and J 2 bases, leaving 17 bases between the germline ends. CDR3 DNA: TGTGCCAGCAGCCCCCGGGGTAGGTTTGCCTACGAGCAGTACTTC. This encodes CASSPRGRFAYEQYF.

The chain employs TRBV5-1 and TRBJ1-2; 9 bases fit TRBD1. V trimming: 3 bases; J trimming: 4 bases; junction bases outside the gene matches: 16. Germline CDR1 is SGHRS and CDR2 is YFSETQ. The length of the CDR3 is 18 residues. The CDR3 nucleotides read TGCGCCAGCAGCTCTAACGGGGGACAGGGAAAGTCCTTCTATGGCTACACCTTC. Translation: CASSSNGGQGKSFYGYTF. Using reference TRBV5-1 and TRBJ1-2 for the parts outside the CDR3, the full variable domain is KAGVTQTPRYLIKTRGQQVTLSCSPISGHRSVSWYQQTPGQGLQFLFEYFSETQRNKGNFPGRFSGRQFSNSRSEMNVSTLELGDSALYLCASSSNGGQGKSFYGYTFGSGTRLTVV.

The gene calls are TRBV4-1 and TRBJ1-3, with D perhaps matching TRBD1 (5 bases). The V gene lost 7 bases and the J gene lost 0 bases, with 10 bases spanning the gap. The CDR3 sequence is 14 residues long. Germline assignment: CDR1 MGHRA and CDR2 YSYEKL. The CDR3 loop reads CASMGVNSGNTIYF. CDR3 DNA sequence: TGCGCCAGCATGGGGGTAAACTCTGGAAACACCATATATTTT.

J is TRBJ1-1 and V is TRBV7-6; possibly TRBD1 for D (5 bases). Between the trimmed V and J ends, which lost 2 bases and 7 bases, there was a span of 11 bases. The germline V gene encodes CDR1 SGHVS and CDR2 FNYEAQ. The CDR3 spans 13 residues. The CDR3 DNA reads as TGTGCCAGCAGCTTATGGACACTCCGTGAAGCTTTCTTT. This translates into CASSLWTLREAFF. The whole variable domain, filled in from reference TRBV7-6 and TRBJ1-1, reads GAGVSQSPRYKVTKRGQDVALRCDPISGHVSLYWYRQALGQGPEFLTYFNYEAQQDKSGLPNDRFSAERPEGSISTLTIQRTEQRDSAMYRCASSLWTLREAFFGQGTRLTVV.

This chain links TRBV19 with TRBJ1-2; D is undetermined. Trimming took off 9 bases at V and 4 bases at J, with 12 bases between the two ends. Germline CDR1 and CDR2: LNHDA and SQIVND (reference sequence). CDR3 length: 12 residues. The CDR3, as DNA: TGTGCCAGCACTACCAAGGGCTATGGCTACACCTTC. It encodes CASTTKGYGYTF.

The V and J genes are TRBV27 and TRBJ2-7, with D possibly being TRBD1 or TRBD2 (5 bases each). The germline V gene has CDR1 MNHEY and CDR2 SMNVEV (reference sequence). V was clipped by 4 bases and J by 7 bases, with 14 bases between them. The CDR3 loop spans 13 amino acids. The CDR3, as DNA: TGTGCCAGCAGTTCTCCGGGGCAAGGTGAGCAGTACTTC. Protein sequence: CASSSPGQGEQYF.

The chain recombines TRBV2 with TRBJ2-6; D call uncertain. This CDR3 spans 15 amino acids. From germline, CDR1 is SNHLY and CDR2 FYNNEI. Trimming removed 7 bases at V and 0 bases at J, with 10 bases between. The CDR3 spells CASIGLNSGANVLTF. The CDR3 DNA is TGTGCCAGCATTGGCCTGAACTCTGGGGCCAACGTCCTGACTTTC.

The genes are TRBV20-1 and TRBJ2-3, with 7 bases that match TRBD1. The CDR3 loop spans 14 amino acids. Per germline, CDR1 DFQATT and CDR2 SNEGSKA (reference sequence). V shed 1 base and J 5 bases; nucleotides not matched to a gene: 6. The CDR3 spells CSARGTGEGDTQYF. The CDR3 bases are TGCAGTGCTAGAGGTACAGGGGAAGGAGATACGCAGTATTTT.

The chain couples TRBV3-1 to TRBJ1-5; 7 positions agree with TRBD1. CDR1 is LGHDT and CDR2 is YNNKEL in the germline V gene (reference sequence). CDR3 size: 14 residues. V trimming: 2 bases; J trimming: 5 bases; junction bases outside the gene matches: 3. DNA of the CDR3: TGTGCCAGCAGCCAAAAGGGGGCCGATCAGCCCCAGCATTTT. It is translated as CASSQKGADQPQHF.

This clonotype has only one observation. The DNA for the CDR3 is TGTGCCAGCAGCTTGCTACTTCGAACCTACGAGCAGTACTTC. Translating it yields CASSLLLRTYEQYF. J is TRBJ2-7 and V is TRBV5-6; D is undetermined. This CDR3 has 14 amino acids. Germline values: CDR1 SGHDT, CDR2 YYEEEE. The ends were cut back, 1 base at V and 2 bases at J, with 10 bases in the middle.

The rearrangement joins TRBV4-2 to TRBJ1-3; no reliable D call. Trimming pared 0 bases from V and 4 bases from J, leaving 10 bases between. The CDR3 has 15 residues. Germline lookup yields CDR1 LGHNA and CDR2 YNFKEQ. The CDR3 region is CASSQDRGWGNTIYF. The CDR3 DNA sequence: TGTGCCAGCAGCCAAGATAGAGGGTGGGGAAACACCATATATTTT.

This sequence joins TRBV30 and TRBJ2-1; the match to TRBD2 covers 9 bases. The CDR3 spans 14 residues. V lost 8 bases, J lost 7 bases, and 12 bases stayed unmatched. Looked up from germline, CDR1 is GTSNPN and CDR2 is SVGIG (reference sequence). The CDR3 sequence is CARGAREGRNEQFF. CDR3 in DNA: TGTGCCCGGGGCGCGCGGGAGGGCCGTAATGAGCAGTTCTTC.

The sample holds a few counts of this clonotype. DNA of the CDR3: TGTGCCAGCAGCCGGGACAGGAATCAGCCCCAGCATTTT. It is translated as CASSRDRNQPQHF. The chain uses TRBV5-5 and TRBJ1-5, with 8 bases fitting TRBD1. The J segment lost 4 bases and the V segment lost 4 bases, leaving 1 base of the junction unmatched. CDR1 SGHKS and CDR2 YYEKEE come from the germline V gene (reference sequence). The CDR3 runs to 13 residues.

The chain carries TRBV20-1 and TRBJ2-1, with 8 bases matching TRBD1. The V gene end was trimmed by 6 bases and the J gene end by 7 bases; junction bases not matched to a gene: 11. The V gene's germline CDR1 is DFQATT and CDR2 SNEGSKA (reference sequence). The CDR3 consists of 14 residues. In nucleotides, the CDR3 is TGCAGTGCCCCTCGGGACAGGATTTCGAATGAGCAGTTCTTC. Translated: CSAPRDRISNEQFF.

The chain combines TRBV14 with TRBJ1-2, with 9 nucleotides matching TRBD1. Germline V gives CDR1 SGHDN, CDR2 FVKESK. The CDR3 has 15 amino acids. Trimming at V came to 4 bases and at J to 2 bases, leaving 5 bases not matched to a gene. This chain's CDR3 is CASSPKQGANYGYTF. The CDR3 DNA is TGTGCCAGCAGCCCAAAACAGGGGGCGAACTATGGCTACACCTTC.

The chain has TRBV12-3 or TRBV12-4 and TRBJ2-2; no clear D. The CDR3 totals 15 residues. Trimming pared 7 bases from V and 5 bases from J, leaving 17 bases between. DNA for the CDR3: TGTGCCAGCATATACCTGGGCGGAATAACCGGGGAGCTGTTTTTT. This codes for CASIYLGGITGELFF.

The rearrangement joins TRBV2 to TRBJ2-1, with 10 bases that match TRBD2. J lost 3 bases, V lost 8 bases, and 4 bases had no gene match. The CDR3 is 14 amino acids. The germline CDR1 and CDR2 sequences are SNHLY and FYNNEI. CDR3 in DNA: TGTGCCAGCGAACTAGCGGGGATCTACAATGAGCAGTTCTTC. Translated, it gives CASELAGIYNEQFF.